These T cell receptor beta chains were read from a single sample in a study of beta chain features in type 1 diabetes. Libraries were prepared by immunoSEQ multiplex PCR; TCRdb keeps only in-frame clonotypes and omits some of them. The sample consists of about 170,000 clones, approximately 8% of them appearing once. Sequenced sample: central memory CD4+ T cells from blood. Receptors were obtained from a man aged 18 to 35 with type 1 diabetes. Each CDR3 is given with its conserved first and last residue. D genes are given only for firm matches. Size is stated for part of the rows, as once, few or many counts, or as a class when the clone is expanded.

DNA | CDR3 | J | length | size | D | V
TGTGCCAGCAGTGAAACGGGGGGAGGGCCCGTCGGGGAGCTGTTTTTT | CASSETGGGPVGELFF | TRBJ2-2 | 16 | . | TRBD2 | TRBV2
TGTGCCAGCAGCTTAAGTTTAGGGGCAGAATCGAATGAGCAGTTCTTC | CASSLSLGAESNEQFF | TRBJ2-1 | 16 | . | . | TRBV7-2
TGTGCCAGCAGCCCACCGACAGGGTCGGGCACTGAAGCTTTCTTT | CASSPPTGSGTEAFF | TRBJ1-1 | 15 | few | TRBD1 | TRBV28
TGTGCCAGCAGCTTGGCCCAACAGCACTATGGCTACACCTTC | CASSLAQQHYGYTF | TRBJ1-2 | 14 | few | . | TRBV5-4
TGTGCCAGCAGCCACCCGGGACAGGTCAATCAGCCCCAGCATTTT | CASSHPGQVNQPQHF | TRBJ1-5 | 15 | . | TRBD1 | TRBV7-6
TGTGCCAGCAACTACGCAGGGCCCGGTCAGCCCCAGCATTTT | CASNYAGPGQPQHF | TRBJ1-5 | 14 | . | . | TRBV7-2
TGCAGCGTTGGTCGGTCGCGTTCCGGCACAGATACGCAGTATTTT | CSVGRSRSGTDTQYF | TRBJ2-3 | 15 | few | . | TRBV29-1
TGTGCCAGTAGTATTAGCAGCGAAAAACTGTTTTTT | CASSISSEKLFF | TRBJ1-4 | 12 | few | . | TRBV19
TGCAGTGCCGGGTACCAAGAGACCCAGTACTTC | CSAGYQETQYF | TRBJ2-5 | 11 | few | . | TRBV20-1
TGCGCCAGCAGCCAAGAGGGCAGGGGGCTCGGTTCACCCCTCCACTTT | CASSQEGRGLGSPLHF | TRBJ1-6 | 16 | few | TRBD1 | TRBV4-1